The clone carrying this TCR beta chain was detected many times. Its antigen is not identified. Trimming cost V 4 bases and J 4 bases; bases outside gene matches: 5. The CDR3 runs 15 residues. Germline lookup yields CDR1 SGHTA and CDR2 FQGNSA. This sample was taken from a study of T cells in Graves' hyperthyroidism and ophthalmopathy. Study-wide background: Sampling of peripheral blood happened at initial diagnosis, prior to any treatment. Study conclusions and caveats: Ophthalmopathy was told apart from stable hyperthyroidism by a 13 V-J model.

Amplified TCR beta CDR3 regions derived from RNA transcripts. In the first-round RT-PCR of the TCR CDR3, the HTBI primer set was used. TCRdb analysed the multiplex PCR reads with MiXCR anew, one entry per CDR3 protein. Counted here are about 420,000 distinct CDR3 sequences, roughly an eighth occurring once; the ten biggest clones make up 5% to 6.5%. Sequencing was performed on blood. This chain links TRBV7-2 with TRBJ2-1; 9 nucleotides align to TRBD2. This sequence originates from a woman between 18 and 29 years old with Graves' hyperthyroidism. The CDR3 reads CASSSLGLAYNEQFF. The CDR3 nucleotides are TGTGCCAGCAGCTCGCTGGGACTAGCTTACAATGAGCAGTTCTTC.